A selection of T cell receptor beta chains follows, all from one sample in a study of human T cells and chemical hapten exposure. Via MiXCR, TCRdb re-called the RACE reads, giving one row per CDR3 protein. Of approximately 80,000 distinct CDR3 sequences listed, 10% were seen once; the top ten hold 2% to 2.5%. The sequencing here drew on whole blood, taken in connection with sensitization to the hapten diphenylcyclopropenone (DPC). The receptors were sampled from a woman younger than 45 with alopecia areata. Some clones in this sample may be carry-over from other donors' samples. Both conserved end residues are part of each CDR3. The D gene is left open where the match is weak. Only some rows state a clone size, as once, few, many or a class for expanded clones.

D gene: TRBD1; V gene: TRBV20-1; J gene: TRBJ2-7; clone size: -; CDR3 DNA: TGCAGTGCTAGCCGGGACAGGGGCTACGAGCAGTACTTC; CDR3 protein: CSASRDRGYEQYF
D gene: TRBD1; V gene: TRBV12-3/TRBV12-4; J gene: TRBJ1-5; clone size: few; CDR3 DNA: TGTGCCAGCAGCCCCAATACAGGGGCCTCAGAGCCCCAGCATTTT; CDR3 protein: CASSPNTGASEPQHF
D gene: -; V gene: TRBV29-1; J gene: TRBJ2-3; clone size: -; CDR3 DNA: TGCAGCGTTGAGCCGATCCCAGATACGCAGTATTTT; CDR3 protein: CSVEPIPDTQYF
D gene: -; V gene: TRBV7-8; J gene: TRBJ2-3; clone size: many; CDR3 DNA: TGTGCCAGCAGCTTACAGGGTTTGGATACGCAGTATTTT; CDR3 protein: CASSLQGLDTQYF
D gene: TRBD1; V gene: TRBV6-5; J gene: TRBJ2-6; clone size: -; CDR3 DNA: TGTGCCAGCAGCATAAAGGGGACAGGGGCTGGGGCCAACGTCCTGACTTTC; CDR3 protein: CASSIKGTGAGANVLTF
D gene: -; V gene: TRBV7-8; J gene: TRBJ2-1; clone size: few; CDR3 DNA: TGTGCCAGCAGCTCCCCCGTGGTGGGGTACCGGAATGAGCAGTTCTTC; CDR3 protein: CASSSPVVGYRNEQFF
D gene: TRBD1; V gene: TRBV20-1; J gene: TRBJ1-2; clone size: many; CDR3 DNA: TGCAGTGCTAGAGATAATAAGGGGGCTGGCTACACCTTC; CDR3 protein: CSARDNKGAGYTF
D gene: -; V gene: TRBV10-3; J gene: TRBJ1-5; clone size: -; CDR3 DNA: TGTGCCATCAGCCTCGGACTTAGCAATCAGCCCCAGCATTTT; CDR3 protein: CAISLGLSNQPQHF
D gene: -; V gene: TRBV29-1; J gene: TRBJ2-3; clone size: -; CDR3 DNA: TGCAGCGTTGATATGGGTAACACAGATACGCAGTATTTT; CDR3 protein: CSVDMGNTDTQYF
D gene: -; V gene: TRBV5-6; J gene: TRBJ1-5; clone size: many; CDR3 DNA: TGTGCCAGCAGCTTGGGCCAGGTTAATCAGCCCCAGCATTTT; CDR3 protein: CASSLGQVNQPQHF
D gene: TRBD1; V gene: TRBV7-9; J gene: TRBJ1-4; clone size: many; CDR3 DNA: TGTGCCAGCACCTGGACAGGTGGTAATGAAAAACTGTTTTTT; CDR3 protein: CASTWTGGNEKLFF
D gene: TRBD1; V gene: TRBV7-9; J gene: TRBJ2-4; clone size: many; CDR3 DNA: TGTGCCAGCAGCCTTTTACCTCAGACAGGGGCGGACATTCAGTACTTC; CDR3 protein: CASSLLPQTGADIQYF
D gene: -; V gene: TRBV29-1; J gene: TRBJ1-1; clone size: few; CDR3 DNA: TGCAGCGTTGTTGATTCGAGGCGGAGCACTGAAGCTTTCTTT; CDR3 protein: CSVVDSRRSTEAFF
D gene: TRBD2; V gene: TRBV20-1; J gene: TRBJ2-7; clone size: many; CDR3 DNA: TGCAGTGCTAGAAACCCGGGGGGGCACTACGAGCAGTACTTC; CDR3 protein: CSARNPGGHYEQYF
D gene: -; V gene: TRBV20-1; J gene: TRBJ1-1; clone size: many; CDR3 DNA: TGCAGCCCACGGGGCGGGGGAACTGAAGCTTTCTTT; CDR3 protein: CSPRGGGTEAFF
D gene: -; V gene: TRBV5-4; J gene: TRBJ2-3; clone size: -; CDR3 DNA: TGTGCCAGCAGCTTGGAAACTAGCACAGATACGCAGTATTTT; CDR3 protein: CASSLETSTDTQYF
D gene: -; V gene: TRBV5-1; J gene: TRBJ2-5; clone size: -; CDR3 DNA: TGCGCCAGCAGTGATTACCCCCAAGAGACCCAGTACTTC; CDR3 protein: CASSDYPQETQYF